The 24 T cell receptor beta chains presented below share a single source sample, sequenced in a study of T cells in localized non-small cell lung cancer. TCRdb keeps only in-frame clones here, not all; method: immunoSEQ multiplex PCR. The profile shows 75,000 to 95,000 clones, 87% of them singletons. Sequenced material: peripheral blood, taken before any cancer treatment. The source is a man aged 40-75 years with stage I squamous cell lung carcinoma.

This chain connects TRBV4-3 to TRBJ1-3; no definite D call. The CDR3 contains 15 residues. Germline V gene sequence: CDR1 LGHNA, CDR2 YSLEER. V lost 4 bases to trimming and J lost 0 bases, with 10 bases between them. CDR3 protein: CASSLEPNSGNTIYF. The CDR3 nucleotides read TGCGCCAGCAGCCTCGAACCCAACTCTGGAAACACCATATATTTT.

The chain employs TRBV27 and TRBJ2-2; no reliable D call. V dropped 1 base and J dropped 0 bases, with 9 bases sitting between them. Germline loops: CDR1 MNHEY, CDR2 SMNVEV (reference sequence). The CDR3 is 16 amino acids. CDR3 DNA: TGTGCCAGCAGTTTATTTGCAGCCCCGAACACCGGGGAGCTGTTTTTT. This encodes CASSLFAAPNTGELFF.

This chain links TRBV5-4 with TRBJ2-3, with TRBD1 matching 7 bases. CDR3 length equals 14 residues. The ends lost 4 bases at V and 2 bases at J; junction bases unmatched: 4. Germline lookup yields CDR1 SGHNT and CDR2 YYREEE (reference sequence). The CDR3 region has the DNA TGTGCCAGCAGCCAGACAGGGTCCACAGATACGCAGTATTTT. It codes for CASSQTGSTDTQYF.

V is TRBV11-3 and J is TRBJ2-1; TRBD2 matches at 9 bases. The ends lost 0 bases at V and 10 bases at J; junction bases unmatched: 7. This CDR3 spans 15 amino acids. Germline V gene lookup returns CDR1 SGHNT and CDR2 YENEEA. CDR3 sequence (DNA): TGTGCCAGCAGCTTAGAGGCGGGGGGGCCCCAGGAGCAGTTCTTC. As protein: CASSLEAGGPQEQFF.

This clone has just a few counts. CDR3 loop: CASRPRDSSYEQYF. DNA of the CDR3: TGTGCCAGCAGACCCCGGGACTCGTCCTACGAGCAGTACTTC. The chain recombines TRBV6-5 with TRBJ2-7; the D gene is possibly TRBD2 (6 bases). V was trimmed by 6 bases and J by 1 base, leaving 13 bases between them. Per the germline V gene, CDR1 is MNHEY and CDR2 is SVGAGI. This CDR3 is built from 14 residues.

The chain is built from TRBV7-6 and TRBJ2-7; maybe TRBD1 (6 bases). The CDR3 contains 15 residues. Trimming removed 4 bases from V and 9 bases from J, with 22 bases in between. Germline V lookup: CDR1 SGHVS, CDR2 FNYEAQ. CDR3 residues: CASSSQTVALGGQYF. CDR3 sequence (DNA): TGTGCCAGCAGCTCCCAGACAGTAGCCTTAGGGGGGCAGTACTTC.

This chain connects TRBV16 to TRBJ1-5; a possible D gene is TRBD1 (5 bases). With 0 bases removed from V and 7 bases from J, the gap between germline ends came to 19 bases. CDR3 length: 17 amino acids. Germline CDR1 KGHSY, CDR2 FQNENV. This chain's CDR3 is CASSQSRGRGARQPQHF. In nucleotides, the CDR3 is TGTGCCAGCAGCCAATCGAGAGGACGAGGGGCGAGGCAGCCCCAGCATTTT.

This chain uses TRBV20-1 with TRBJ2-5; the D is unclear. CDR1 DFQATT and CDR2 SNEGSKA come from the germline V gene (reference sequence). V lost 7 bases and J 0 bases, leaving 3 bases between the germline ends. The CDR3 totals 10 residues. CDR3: CSGYQETQYF. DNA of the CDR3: TGCAGTGGGTACCAAGAGACCCAGTACTTC.

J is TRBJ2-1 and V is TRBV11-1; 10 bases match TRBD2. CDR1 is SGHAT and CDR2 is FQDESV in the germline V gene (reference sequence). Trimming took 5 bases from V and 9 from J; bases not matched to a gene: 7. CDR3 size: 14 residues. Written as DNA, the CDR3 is TGTGCCAGCAGCCTGAGCGGGGGGGCCACTGAGCAGTTCTTC. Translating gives CASSLSGGATEQFF.

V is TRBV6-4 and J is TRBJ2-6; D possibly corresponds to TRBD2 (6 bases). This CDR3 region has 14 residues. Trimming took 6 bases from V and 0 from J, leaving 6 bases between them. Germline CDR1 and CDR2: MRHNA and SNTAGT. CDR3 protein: CASRGGSGANVLTF. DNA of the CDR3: TGTGCCAGCAGGGGGGGCTCTGGGGCCAACGTCCTGACTTTC.

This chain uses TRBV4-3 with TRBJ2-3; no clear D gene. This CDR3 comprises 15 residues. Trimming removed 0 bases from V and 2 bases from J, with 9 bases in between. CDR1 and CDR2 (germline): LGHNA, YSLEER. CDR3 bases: TGCGCCAGCAGCCAAGATCCAGGCCACACAGATACGCAGTATTTT. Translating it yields CASSQDPGHTDTQYF.

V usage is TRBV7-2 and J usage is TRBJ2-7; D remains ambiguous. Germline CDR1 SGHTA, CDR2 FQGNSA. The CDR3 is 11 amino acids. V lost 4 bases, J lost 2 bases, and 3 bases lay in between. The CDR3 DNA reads TGTGCCAGCAGCTCCACCTACGAGCAGTACTTC. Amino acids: CASSSTYEQYF.

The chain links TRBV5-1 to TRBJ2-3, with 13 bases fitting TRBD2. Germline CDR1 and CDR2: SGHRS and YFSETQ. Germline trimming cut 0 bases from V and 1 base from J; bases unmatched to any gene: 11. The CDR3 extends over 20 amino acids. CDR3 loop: CASSLARTSGGAKGTDTQYF. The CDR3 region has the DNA TGCGCCAGCAGCTTGGCCAGGACTAGCGGGGGCGCGAAGGGCACAGATACGCAGTATTTT.

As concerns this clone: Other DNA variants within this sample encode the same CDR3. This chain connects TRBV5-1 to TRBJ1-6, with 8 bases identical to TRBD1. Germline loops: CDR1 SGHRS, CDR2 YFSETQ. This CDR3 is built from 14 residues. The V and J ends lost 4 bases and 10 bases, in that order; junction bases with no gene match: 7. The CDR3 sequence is CASSPGQGGSPLHF. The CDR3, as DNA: TGCGCCAGCAGCCCCGGACAGGGAGGGTCACCCCTCCACTTT.

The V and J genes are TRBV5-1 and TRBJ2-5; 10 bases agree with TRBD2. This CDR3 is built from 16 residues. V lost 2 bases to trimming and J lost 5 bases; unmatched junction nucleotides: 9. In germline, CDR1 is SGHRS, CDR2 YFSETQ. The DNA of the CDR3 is TGCGCCAGCAGCTTTTCGCCTAGCGGGGGTCGGGAGACCCAGTACTTC. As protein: CASSFSPSGGRETQYF. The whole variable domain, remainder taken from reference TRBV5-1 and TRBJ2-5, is KAGVTQTPRYLIKTRGQQVTLSCSPISGHRSVSWYQQTPGQGLQFLFEYFSETQRNKGNFPGRFSGRQFSNSRSEMNVSTLELGDSALYLCASSFSPSGGRETQYFGPGTRLLVL.

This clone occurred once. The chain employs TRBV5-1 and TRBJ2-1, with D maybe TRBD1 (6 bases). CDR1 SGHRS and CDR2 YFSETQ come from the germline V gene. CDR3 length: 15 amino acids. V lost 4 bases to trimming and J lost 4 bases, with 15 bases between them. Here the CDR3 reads CASSPQGQGYNEQFF. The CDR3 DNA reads TGCGCCAGCAGCCCTCAGGGGCAGGGGTACAATGAGCAGTTCTTC.

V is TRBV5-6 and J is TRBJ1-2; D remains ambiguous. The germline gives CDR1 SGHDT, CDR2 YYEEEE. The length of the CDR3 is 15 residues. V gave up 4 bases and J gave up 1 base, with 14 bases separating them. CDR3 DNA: TGTGCCAGCAGCCCTACTCAAAATGGTAACTATGGCTACACCTTC. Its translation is CASSPTQNGNYGYTF.

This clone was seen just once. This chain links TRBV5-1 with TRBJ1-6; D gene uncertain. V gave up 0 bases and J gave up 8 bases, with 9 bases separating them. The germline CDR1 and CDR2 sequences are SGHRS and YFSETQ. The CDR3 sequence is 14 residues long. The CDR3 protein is CASSLETNDSPLHF. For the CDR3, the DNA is TGCGCCAGCAGCTTGGAGACGAACGATTCACCCCTCCACTTT.

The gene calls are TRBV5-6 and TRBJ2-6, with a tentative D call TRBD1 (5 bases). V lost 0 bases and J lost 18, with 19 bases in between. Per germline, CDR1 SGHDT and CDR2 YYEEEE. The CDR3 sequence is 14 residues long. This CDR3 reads CASSLAALYGRGTF. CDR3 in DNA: TGTGCCAGCAGCTTGGCTGCCCTATACGGTAGGGGGACTTTC.

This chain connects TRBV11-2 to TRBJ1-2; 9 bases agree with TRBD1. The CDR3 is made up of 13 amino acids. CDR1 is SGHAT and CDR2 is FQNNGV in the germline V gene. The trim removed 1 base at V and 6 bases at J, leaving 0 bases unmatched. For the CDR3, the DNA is TGTGCCAGCAGCTTAGGGACAGGGGATGGCTACACCTTC. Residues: CASSLGTGDGYTF. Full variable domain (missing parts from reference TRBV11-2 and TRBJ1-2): EAGVAQSPRYKIIEKRQSVAFWCNPISGHATLYWYQQILGQGPKLLIQFQNNGVVDDSQLPKDRFSAERLKGVDSTLKIQPAKLEDSAVYLCASSLGTGDGYTFGSGTRLTVV.

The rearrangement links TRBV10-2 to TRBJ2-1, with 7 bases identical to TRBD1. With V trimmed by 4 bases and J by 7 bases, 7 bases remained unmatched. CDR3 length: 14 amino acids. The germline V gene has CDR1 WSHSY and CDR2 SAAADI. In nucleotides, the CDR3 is TGCGCCAGCAGTGCCGCCGGGACAGAAAATGAGCAGTTCTTC. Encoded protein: CASSAAGTENEQFF.

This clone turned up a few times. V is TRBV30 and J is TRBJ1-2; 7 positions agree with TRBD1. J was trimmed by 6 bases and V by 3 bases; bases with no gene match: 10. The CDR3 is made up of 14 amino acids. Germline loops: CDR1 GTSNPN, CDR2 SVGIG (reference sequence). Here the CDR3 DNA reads TGTGCCTGGAGCACGAGGACAGGAATAGATGGCTACACCTTC. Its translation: CAWSTRTGIDGYTF. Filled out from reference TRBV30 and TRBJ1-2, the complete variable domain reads SQTIHQWPATLVQPVGSPLSLECTVEGTSNPNLYWYRQAAGRGLQLLFYSVGIGQISSEVPQNLSASRPQDRQFILSSKKLLLSDSGFYLCAWSTRTGIDGYTFGSGTRLTVV.

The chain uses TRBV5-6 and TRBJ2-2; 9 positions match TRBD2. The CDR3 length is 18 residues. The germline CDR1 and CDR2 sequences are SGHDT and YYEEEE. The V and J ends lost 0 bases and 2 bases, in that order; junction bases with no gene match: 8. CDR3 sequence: CASSLAGSGGFNTGELFF. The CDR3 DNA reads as TGTGCCAGCAGCTTGGCCGGGAGCGGGGGGTTTAACACCGGGGAGCTGTTTTTT.

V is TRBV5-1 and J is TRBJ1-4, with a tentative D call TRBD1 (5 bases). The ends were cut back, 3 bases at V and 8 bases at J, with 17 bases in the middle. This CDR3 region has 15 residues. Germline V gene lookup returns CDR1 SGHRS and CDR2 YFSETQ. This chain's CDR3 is CASSWTGTSEEKLFF. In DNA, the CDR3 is TGCGCCAGCAGCTGGACCGGGACTAGCGAGGAAAAACTGTTTTTT.